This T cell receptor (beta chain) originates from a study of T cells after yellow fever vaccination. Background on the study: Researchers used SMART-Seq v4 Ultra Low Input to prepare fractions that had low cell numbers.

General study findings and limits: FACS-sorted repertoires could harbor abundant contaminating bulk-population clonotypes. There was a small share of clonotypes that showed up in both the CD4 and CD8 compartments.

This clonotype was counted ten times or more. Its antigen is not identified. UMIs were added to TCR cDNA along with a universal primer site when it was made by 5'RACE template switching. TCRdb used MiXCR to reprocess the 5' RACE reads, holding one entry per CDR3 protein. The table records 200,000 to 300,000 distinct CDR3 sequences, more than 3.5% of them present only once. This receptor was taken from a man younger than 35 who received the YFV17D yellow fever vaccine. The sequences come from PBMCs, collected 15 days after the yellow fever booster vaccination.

The CDR3 region has the DNA TGCGCCAGCAGCACCACCCGGGACAGCCCTTACGAGCAGTACTTC. This sequence encodes CASSTTRDSPYEQYF. V and J are TRBV5-1 and TRBJ2-7; the match to TRBD1 covers 7 bases. This CDR3 has 15 residues. Germline V gene lookup returns CDR1 SGHRS and CDR2 YFSETQ. With V trimmed by 4 bases and J by 4 bases, 11 bases remained unmatched.